This is a list of T cell receptor beta chains from one sample in a study of patients and donors after allogeneic stem cell transplantation. TCRdb ran MiXCR on the RT-PCR reads and lists one entry per CDR3 protein. The sample includes roughly 180,000 distinct CDR3 sequences, 41% of them seen just once. Sequenced sample: blood, either unsorted or a sorted T cell fraction (not recorded which). The receptors come from a human donor who was either an allogeneic HSCT recipient or a stem cell or donor lymphocyte infusion donor (not recorded which). It is not recorded whose cells these are; they may come from a transplant donor. Each CDR3 is given with its conserved first and last residue. D genes are given only for firm matches. Size is omitted from some rows. Given values are once, few, many or a class for expanded clones.

abundance	j_gene	d_gene	v_gene	CDR3aa	CDR3nt
NA	TRBJ1-1	NA	TRBV12-3/TRBV12-4	CASSSPRWLPLPEAFF	TGTGCCAGCAGTTCTCCTAGATGGCTGCCGCTGCCTGAAGCTTTCTTT
NA	TRBJ1-1	NA	TRBV7-9	CASSLRDLDAFF	TGTGCCAGCAGCCTCCGGGACCTAGACGCTTTCTTT
few	TRBJ2-5	TRBD2	TRBV12-3/TRBV12-4	CASSLWASGRWQETQYF	TGTGCCAGCAGTTTATGGGCTAGCGGGAGATGGCAAGAGACCCAGTACTTC
NA	TRBJ1-2	TRBD1	TRBV20-1	CSAWDRRSYGYTF	TGCAGTGCTTGGGACAGAAGGTCCTATGGCTACACCTTC
NA	TRBJ1-2	TRBD1	TRBV6-1	CASTLGTGYGYTF	TGTGCCAGCACCCTCGGGACAGGTTATGGCTACACCTTC
few	TRBJ2-1	TRBD1	TRBV27	CATQGQTNEQFF	TGTGCCACCCAGGGACAGACCAATGAGCAGTTCTTC
few	TRBJ1-6	NA	TRBV28	CASSFDSVENNSPLHF	TGTGCCAGCAGTTTCGACAGTGTCGAGAACAATTCACCCCTCCACTTT
few	TRBJ1-1	NA	TRBV30	CAWDGQNTEAFF	TGTGCCTGGGACGGACAGAACACTGAAGCTTTCTTT
once	TRBJ2-1	NA	TRBV5-4	CASSPRTAPGGVLFF	TGTGCCAGCAGCCCGCGGACGGCTCCGGGCGGGGTGTTGTTCTTC
NA	TRBJ1-5	NA	TRBV5-6	CASSVGGQPQHF	TGTGCCAGCAGCGTCGGCGGCCAGCCCCAGCATTTT
few	TRBJ2-5	NA	TRBV29-1	CSAGQETQYF	TGCAGCGCCGGACAAGAGACCCAGTACTTC
NA	TRBJ2-2	NA	TRBV12-3/TRBV12-4	CATLQARNTGELFF	TGTGCCACTCTACAGGCGAGGAACACCGGGGAGCTGTTTTTT
NA	TRBJ1-1	NA	TRBV4-2	CASSQELKGTEAFF	TGTGCCAGCAGCCAAGAATTGAAGGGCACTGAAGCTTTCTTT
NA	TRBJ1-3	NA	TRBV6-5	CASSYSWRATGNTIYF	TGTGCCAGCAGTTACTCGTGGAGGGCTACAGGAAACACCATATATTTT
few	TRBJ1-2	NA	TRBV20-1	CSPWGEIYGYTF	TGCAGCCCTTGGGGGGAGATCTATGGCTACACCTTC
NA	TRBJ1-1	TRBD1	TRBV7-9	CASRFGGQGAEAFF	TGTGCCAGCAGATTCGGAGGACAGGGGGCTGAAGCTTTCTTT
NA	TRBJ1-1	NA	TRBV20-1	CSAPVGTFTEAFF	TGCAGTGCTCCAGTCGGGACTTTCACTGAAGCTTTCTTT
NA	TRBJ2-7	NA	TRBV10-3	CAISESGDFYEQYF	TGTGCCATCAGTGAGTCGGGGGACTTCTACGAGCAGTACTTC
few	TRBJ1-1	NA	TRBV27	CASSFVGEAEAFF	TGTGCCAGCAGTTTCGTAGGGGAGGCTGAAGCTTTCTTT
many	TRBJ2-1	TRBD2	TRBV7-9	CASSPGTKDNEQFF	TGTGCCAGCAGCCCCGGGACTAAGGACAATGAGCAGTTCTTC
NA	TRBJ2-7	NA	TRBV20-1	CSARVEGLYEQYF	TGCAGTGCTAGAGTGGAGGGGCTATACGAGCAGTACTTC
few	TRBJ1-2	NA	TRBV28	CASSFLDSYGYTF	TGTGCCAGCAGTTTTCTTGACAGCTATGGCTACACCTTC
few	TRBJ2-3	TRBD2	TRBV20-1	CSARDSGRGTDTQYF	TGCAGTGCTAGAGATAGCGGGAGAGGCACAGATACGCAGTATTTT
NA	TRBJ2-3	NA	TRBV24-1	CATSDPLLGLRGTDTQYF	TGTGCCACCAGTGATCCCCTTTTGGGGCTAAGAGGAACAGATACGCAGTATTTT
NA	TRBJ1-1	TRBD1	TRBV12-3/TRBV12-4	CASSPSTGSGTEAFF	TGTGCCAGCAGCCCGTCGACAGGGTCGGGCACTGAAGCTTTCTTT
NA	TRBJ1-1	NA	TRBV7-9	CASSSGITDLEAFF	TGTGCCAGCAGCTCGGGGATAACAGACCTTGAAGCTTTCTTT
NA	TRBJ1-2	NA	TRBV6-5	CASSWADSNYGYTF	TGTGCCAGCAGTTGGGCGGACTCTAACTATGGCTACACCTTC
NA	TRBJ1-1	NA	TRBV7-9	CASSLANFNTEAFF	TGTGCCAGCAGCTTAGCAAACTTTAACACTGAAGCTTTCTTT
few	TRBJ1-3	TRBD1	TRBV7-2	CATSLTGTGGNTIYF	TGTGCCACCAGCCTAACCGGGACAGGGGGAAACACCATATATTTT
NA	TRBJ1-1	NA	TRBV30	CAWTTLRMSTEAFF	TGTGCCTGGACTACCCTAAGGATGAGCACTGAAGCTTTCTTT
NA	TRBJ2-4	TRBD2	TRBV9	CASSPEGSGSSKNIQYF	TGTGCCAGCAGCCCAGAAGGTAGCGGGAGTTCCAAAAACATTCAGTACTTC
NA	TRBJ1-1	NA	TRBV19	CASNHLLDSVTEAFF	TGTGCCAGTAACCACCTACTGGACAGTGTCACTGAAGCTTTCTTT
few	TRBJ1-5	TRBD1	TRBV20-1	CSANIGQGFQPQHF	TGCAGTGCCAACATTGGACAGGGTTTCCAGCCCCAGCATTTT
NA	TRBJ1-2	TRBD1	TRBV6-1	CASAKRAGGYGYTF	TGTGCCAGCGCGAAGAGGGCAGGGGGTTATGGCTACACCTTC
NA	TRBJ2-7	NA	TRBV5-6	CASSSGPRTNEQYF	TGTGCCAGCAGTTCCGGTCCCCGGACGAACGAGCAGTACTTC
few	TRBJ1-1	NA	TRBV7-2	CASSQGAIKGKAFF	TGTGCCAGCAGCCAAGGGGCTATCAAAGGAAAAGCTTTCTTT
NA	TRBJ1-3	NA	TRBV20-1	CSARDWQGPRSGNTIYF	TGCAGTGCTAGAGATTGGCAGGGCCCCCGCTCTGGAAACACCATATATTTT
NA	TRBJ2-2	NA	TRBV4-2	CASSQEPFGNGELFF	TGTGCCAGCAGCCAAGAACCGTTCGGAAACGGGGAGCTGTTTTTT
NA	TRBJ2-1	TRBD2	TRBV11-2	CASSFLSTAGPYNEQFF	TGTGCCAGCAGCTTTCTGTCCACAGCGGGACCCTACAATGAGCAGTTCTTC
NA	TRBJ2-1	NA	TRBV20-1	CSVREVGQDNEQFF	TGCAGTGTCCGCGAGGTAGGGCAGGACAATGAGCAGTTCTTC